This is a list of T cell receptor beta chains from one sample in a study of blood T cell repertoires in COVID-19. Only in-frame clones appear in the TCRdb table, and some are missing; sequencing was by immunoSEQ multiplex PCR. The data contain about 88,000 clones, 75% to 90% of them seen just once; the ten biggest clones take up about an eighth. Sequencing was carried out using peripheral blood. The receptors were sampled from a human donor in a cohort sampled during active COVID-19. Both conserved end residues are part of each CDR3. Each record gives: clone size, J gene, V gene, CDR3 length, D gene, CDR3 protein, CDR3 DNA. D genes are given only for firm matches. Some rows mark clone size as missing; the rest say once, few, many or name a class of expanded clone.

clone size: NA
J gene: TRBJ2-5
V gene: TRBV4-1
CDR3 length: 14
D gene: TRBD2
CDR3 protein: CASSLLAGVETQYF
CDR3 DNA: TGCGCCAGCAGCTTACTAGCGGGGGTTGAGACCCAGTACTTC

clone size: NA
J gene: TRBJ2-1
V gene: TRBV9
CDR3 length: 15
D gene: TRBD2
CDR3 protein: CASSLRTSGGGEQFF
CDR3 DNA: TGTGCCAGCAGCCTACGGACTAGCGGGGGGGGTGAGCAGTTCTTC

clone size: NA
J gene: TRBJ2-2
V gene: TRBV15
CDR3 length: 18
D gene: TRBD1
CDR3 protein: CATSSTTGGGLGAGELFF
CDR3 DNA: TGTGCCACCAGCAGTACGACAGGGGGGGGGTTGGGCGCCGGGGAGCTGTTTTTT

clone size: NA
J gene: TRBJ1-5
V gene: TRBV28
CDR3 length: 13
D gene: TRBD1
CDR3 protein: CASGQARYQPQHF
CDR3 DNA: TGTGCCAGCGGACAGGCCCGATATCAGCCCCAGCATTTT

clone size: NA
J gene: TRBJ2-3
V gene: TRBV6-5
CDR3 length: 13
D gene: TRBD1
CDR3 protein: CASSPQGADTQYF
CDR3 DNA: TGTGCCAGCAGCCCCCAGGGGGCTGATACGCAGTATTTT

clone size: NA
J gene: TRBJ1-5
V gene: TRBV5-1
CDR3 length: 15
D gene: NA
CDR3 protein: CASSFGGYGNQPQHF
CDR3 DNA: TGCGCCAGCAGCTTCGGGGGTTATGGCAATCAGCCCCAGCATTTT

clone size: NA
J gene: TRBJ2-7
V gene: TRBV15
CDR3 length: 16
D gene: NA
CDR3 protein: CATSRGRAGTFYEQYF
CDR3 DNA: TGTGCCACCAGCAGAGGCCGCGCAGGTACCTTCTACGAGCAGTACTTC

clone size: NA
J gene: TRBJ2-3
V gene: TRBV29-1
CDR3 length: 13
D gene: NA
CDR3 protein: CSVVRDTTDTQYF
CDR3 DNA: TGCAGCGTTGTCCGGGACACAACAGATACGCAGTATTTT

clone size: NA
J gene: TRBJ1-1
V gene: TRBV3-1/TRBV3-2
CDR3 length: 12
D gene: NA
CDR3 protein: CASSQVSGEAFF
CDR3 DNA: TGTGCCAGCAGCCAAGTGAGCGGGGAGGCTTTCTTT

clone size: few
J gene: TRBJ2-1
V gene: TRBV5-1
CDR3 length: 15
D gene: TRBD1
CDR3 protein: CASSGGQGAYNEQFF
CDR3 DNA: TGCGCCAGCAGCGGGGGACAGGGAGCCTACAATGAGCAGTTCTTC

clone size: NA
J gene: TRBJ1-1
V gene: TRBV10-1
CDR3 length: 13
D gene: NA
CDR3 protein: CASSESRGTEAFF
CDR3 DNA: TGCGCCAGCAGTGAGTCCAGGGGCACTGAAGCTTTCTTT

clone size: NA
J gene: TRBJ2-7
V gene: TRBV6-2/TRBV6-3
CDR3 length: 12
D gene: NA
CDR3 protein: CASSYPGGEQYF
CDR3 DNA: TGTGCCAGCAGTTATCCAGGAGGCGAGCAGTACTTC

clone size: NA
J gene: TRBJ2-7
V gene: TRBV11-2
CDR3 length: 14
D gene: TRBD2
CDR3 protein: CASSLDRLAPEQYF
CDR3 DNA: TGTGCCAGCAGCTTAGATCGACTAGCGCCCGAGCAGTACTTC

clone size: NA
J gene: TRBJ2-5
V gene: TRBV7-9
CDR3 length: 13
D gene: TRBD2
CDR3 protein: CASSPGGLETQYF
CDR3 DNA: TGTGCCAGCAGCCCGGGGGGACTGGAGACCCAGTACTTC

clone size: NA
J gene: TRBJ1-6
V gene: TRBV7-3
CDR3 length: 15
D gene: TRBD1
CDR3 protein: CASSLRGQSNSPLHF
CDR3 DNA: TGTGCCAGCAGCTTAAGGGGACAGTCGAATTCACCCCTCCACTTT

clone size: NA
J gene: TRBJ2-7
V gene: TRBV6-6
CDR3 length: 15
D gene: NA
CDR3 protein: CASSSPADSIDEQYF
CDR3 DNA: TGTGCCAGCAGTTCCCCCGCAGACAGTATTGACGAGCAGTACTTC

clone size: NA
J gene: TRBJ2-7
V gene: TRBV6-5
CDR3 length: 15
D gene: NA
CDR3 protein: CASSSPGAGVSEQYF
CDR3 DNA: TGTGCCAGCAGTTCCCCGGGGGCGGGAGTTTCCGAGCAGTACTTC

clone size: NA
J gene: TRBJ2-7
V gene: TRBV29-1
CDR3 length: 14
D gene: TRBD1
CDR3 protein: CSVAPGTGGFEQYF
CDR3 DNA: TGCAGCGTGGCCCCCGGTACAGGGGGCTTCGAGCAGTACTTC

clone size: NA
J gene: TRBJ2-7
V gene: TRBV7-9
CDR3 length: 14
D gene: NA
CDR3 protein: CASSLGGQTYEQYF
CDR3 DNA: TGTGCCAGCAGTCTAGGGGGACAAACCTACGAGCAGTACTTC

clone size: once
J gene: TRBJ1-6
V gene: TRBV9
CDR3 length: 15
D gene: NA
CDR3 protein: CASSVGVGSSSPLHF
CDR3 DNA: TGTGCCAGCAGCGTAGGAGTCGGTAGTTCTTCACCCCTCCACTTT

clone size: few
J gene: TRBJ2-3
V gene: TRBV7-8
CDR3 length: 16
D gene: TRBD2
CDR3 protein: CASSLVGGGDTDTQYF
CDR3 DNA: TGTGCCAGCAGCTTAGTGGGCGGGGGGGACACAGATACGCAGTATTTT

clone size: NA
J gene: TRBJ1-4
V gene: TRBV30
CDR3 length: 18
D gene: TRBD1
CDR3 protein: CAWSSPANSGTGNEKLFF
CDR3 DNA: TGTGCCTGGAGTTCGCCCGCCAACTCCGGGACAGGGAATGAAAAACTGTTTTTT

clone size: NA
J gene: TRBJ2-4
V gene: TRBV19
CDR3 length: 15
D gene: TRBD2
CDR3 protein: CASAGGEFAKNIQYF
CDR3 DNA: TGTGCCAGTGCTGGGGGGGAGTTTGCCAAAAACATTCAGTACTTC

clone size: NA
J gene: TRBJ2-2
V gene: TRBV2
CDR3 length: 16
D gene: TRBD2
CDR3 protein: CASSREGGGVTGELFF
CDR3 DNA: TGTGCCAGCAGTCGGGAGGGGGGAGGCGTCACCGGGGAGCTGTTTTTT

clone size: NA
J gene: TRBJ2-3
V gene: TRBV19
CDR3 length: 15
D gene: NA
CDR3 protein: CASSKRRDFTDTQYF
CDR3 DNA: TGTGCCAGTAGTAAGAGACGGGACTTCACAGATACGCAGTATTTT

clone size: once
J gene: TRBJ2-7
V gene: TRBV4-2
CDR3 length: 17
D gene: TRBD2
CDR3 protein: CASSQRTSGSRFYEQYF
CDR3 DNA: TGTGCCAGCAGCCAAAGGACTAGCGGGAGTAGATTCTACGAGCAGTACTTC

clone size: NA
J gene: TRBJ1-5
V gene: TRBV27
CDR3 length: 13
D gene: NA
CDR3 protein: CASSLRETQPQHF
CDR3 DNA: TGTGCCAGCAGCCTAAGGGAGACTCAGCCCCAGCATTTT

clone size: NA
J gene: TRBJ1-5
V gene: TRBV28
CDR3 length: 14
D gene: NA
CDR3 protein: CASSRIQENQPQHF
CDR3 DNA: TGTGCCAGCAGCCGAATACAGGAGAATCAGCCCCAGCATTTT

clone size: few
J gene: TRBJ2-7
V gene: TRBV3-1/TRBV3-2
CDR3 length: 13
D gene: NA
CDR3 protein: CASSRQLMSEQYF
CDR3 DNA: TGTGCCAGCAGCCGACAACTTATGTCCGAGCAGTACTTC

clone size: NA
J gene: TRBJ1-1
V gene: TRBV6-5
CDR3 length: 15
D gene: NA
CDR3 protein: CASSTLGRDNAKAFF
CDR3 DNA: TGTGCCAGCAGCACTTTAGGGAGGGACAACGCAAAAGCTTTCTTT

clone size: NA
J gene: TRBJ1-3
V gene: TRBV19
CDR3 length: 14
D gene: NA
CDR3 protein: CASSADFVLNTIYF
CDR3 DNA: TGTGCCAGTAGTGCCGACTTTGTATTGAACACCATATATTTT

clone size: NA
J gene: TRBJ1-2
V gene: TRBV4-1
CDR3 length: 15
D gene: NA
CDR3 protein: CASSQDPVLNYGYTF
CDR3 DNA: TGCGCCAGCAGCCAAGATCCGGTCCTTAACTATGGCTACACCTTC

clone size: NA
J gene: TRBJ2-6
V gene: TRBV5-6
CDR3 length: 18
D gene: TRBD1
CDR3 protein: CASAGRDRGLGGANVLTF
CDR3 DNA: TGTGCCAGCGCGGGCAGGGACAGGGGGCTCGGTGGGGCCAACGTCCTGACTTTC

clone size: few
J gene: TRBJ2-1
V gene: TRBV3-1/TRBV3-2
CDR3 length: 15
D gene: TRBD2
CDR3 protein: CASSQASGSYNEQFF
CDR3 DNA: TGTGCCAGCAGCCAAGCTAGCGGCTCCTACAATGAGCAGTTCTTC

clone size: NA
J gene: TRBJ2-1
V gene: TRBV3-1/TRBV3-2
CDR3 length: 14
D gene: NA
CDR3 protein: CASRTSTIGDEQFF
CDR3 DNA: TGTGCCAGCAGAACTAGTACTATAGGCGATGAGCAGTTCTTC

clone size: NA
J gene: TRBJ2-5
V gene: TRBV30
CDR3 length: 17
D gene: NA
CDR3 protein: CAWRRALNRQVQETQYF
CDR3 DNA: TGTGCCTGGAGGAGGGCCTTAAATCGCCAGGTACAAGAGACCCAGTACTTC

clone size: NA
J gene: TRBJ2-5
V gene: TRBV6-5
CDR3 length: 13
D gene: NA
CDR3 protein: CASSYSFQETQYF
CDR3 DNA: TGTGCCAGCAGTTACTCCTTCCAAGAGACCCAGTACTTC

clone size: NA
J gene: TRBJ1-2
V gene: TRBV5-1
CDR3 length: 17
D gene: TRBD1
CDR3 protein: CASSLGVIGQGNYGYTF
CDR3 DNA: TGCGCCAGCAGCTTGGGGGTGATTGGACAGGGAAACTATGGCTACACCTTC

clone size: NA
J gene: TRBJ1-6
V gene: TRBV18
CDR3 length: 16
D gene: TRBD1
CDR3 protein: CASSPAGQGLDSPLHF
CDR3 DNA: TGTGCCAGCTCACCAGCCGGACAGGGACTCGATTCACCCCTCCACTTT

clone size: NA
J gene: TRBJ1-1
V gene: TRBV29-1
CDR3 length: 14
D gene: NA
CDR3 protein: CSVETGGQGTEAFF
CDR3 DNA: TGCAGCGTCGAGACGGGGGGGCAGGGGACTGAAGCTTTCTTT

clone size: NA
J gene: TRBJ2-5
V gene: TRBV6-6
CDR3 length: 15
D gene: TRBD2
CDR3 protein: CASRTPGEREETQYF
CDR3 DNA: TGTGCCAGCAGAACCCCCGGTGAGCGGGAGGAGACCCAGTACTTC

clone size: NA
J gene: TRBJ1-2
V gene: TRBV2
CDR3 length: 13
D gene: TRBD1
CDR3 protein: CASSEGQDYGYTF
CDR3 DNA: TGTGCCAGCAGTGAGGGACAGGACTATGGCTACACCTTC